A selection of T cell receptor beta chains follows, all from one sample in a study of blood T cell repertoires in COVID-19. Sequencing was performed with immunoSEQ multiplex PCR; in TCRdb, only in-frame clones are kept and a portion is missing. The sample lists 300,000 to 400,000 clones, about 86% occurring once. Sequenced material: peripheral blood. These TCRs come from a young man with active or convalescent COVID-19. CDR3s include the opening cysteine and the closing phenylalanine or tryptophan. The D gene is left open where the match is weak. Expanded clones get a size class; other rows say once, few or many, or leave the size out.

j_gene: TRBJ2-1; v_gene: TRBV19; d_gene: TRBD2; abundance: -; CDR3nt: TGTGCCAGTAGTATAGTAGCGGGGCAAACTAGCGGGAGGGGTTTCTACAATGAGCAGTTCTTC; CDR3aa: CASSIVAGQTSGRGFYNEQFF
j_gene: TRBJ2-7; v_gene: TRBV4-2; d_gene: -; abundance: -; CDR3nt: TGTGCCAGCAGCCTCCGACTGGGTTACGAGCAGTACTTC; CDR3aa: CASSLRLGYEQYF
j_gene: TRBJ2-5; v_gene: TRBV15; d_gene: -; abundance: -; CDR3nt: TGTGCCACCAGCAGAGATGGGGCTCCGAGGGAGACCCAGTACTTC; CDR3aa: CATSRDGAPRETQYF
j_gene: TRBJ1-2; v_gene: TRBV12-3/TRBV12-4; d_gene: -; abundance: -; CDR3nt: TGTGCCAGCAGCCAAGACAGATATGGCTACACCTTC; CDR3aa: CASSQDRYGYTF
j_gene: TRBJ1-4; v_gene: TRBV27; d_gene: -; abundance: few; CDR3nt: TGTGCCAGCAGTTTATCTACGTCCAGAAAACTGTTTTTT; CDR3aa: CASSLSTSRKLFF
j_gene: TRBJ1-4; v_gene: TRBV5-4; d_gene: -; abundance: -; CDR3nt: TGTGCCAGCAGCGAGGACAGCCCAACTAATGAAAAACTGTTTTTT; CDR3aa: CASSEDSPTNEKLFF
j_gene: TRBJ2-3; v_gene: TRBV2; d_gene: TRBD2; abundance: -; CDR3nt: TGTGCCAGCGCTTGGACTAGCGGGGGCCCCACAGATACGCAGTATTTT; CDR3aa: CASAWTSGGPTDTQYF
j_gene: TRBJ2-7; v_gene: TRBV3-1/TRBV3-2; d_gene: -; abundance: -; CDR3nt: TGTGCCAGCAGCTCACGTTCTAGTGGCTCCTACGAGCAGTACTTC; CDR3aa: CASSSRSSGSYEQYF
j_gene: TRBJ1-2; v_gene: TRBV7-2; d_gene: -; abundance: -; CDR3nt: TGTGCCAGCAGCTTAGGGGGGGATGAGAGTGGCTACACCTTC; CDR3aa: CASSLGGDESGYTF
j_gene: TRBJ1-2; v_gene: TRBV19; d_gene: TRBD1; abundance: -; CDR3nt: TGTGCCAGTAGTATAGTGGACAGGACTAACTATGGCTACACCTTC; CDR3aa: CASSIVDRTNYGYTF
j_gene: TRBJ2-2; v_gene: TRBV12-3/TRBV12-4; d_gene: -; abundance: few; CDR3nt: TGTGCCAGCAGTTTCATCGAACACCGGGGAGCTGTTTTT; CDR3aa: CASSFIEHRGAVF
j_gene: TRBJ1-2; v_gene: TRBV7-8; d_gene: TRBD1; abundance: -; CDR3nt: TGTGCCAGCAGCTTAGGGACAGGGGGCGGCTACACCTTC; CDR3aa: CASSLGTGGGYTF
j_gene: TRBJ1-2; v_gene: TRBV7-3; d_gene: TRBD1; abundance: -; CDR3nt: TGTGCCAGCAGCTTCGGGACAGGGGGCACGATTGATGGCTACACCTTC; CDR3aa: CASSFGTGGTIDGYTF
j_gene: TRBJ2-7; v_gene: TRBV12-3/TRBV12-4; d_gene: -; abundance: -; CDR3nt: TGTGCCAGCAGTTCTCCCGGGGACGAGCAGTACTTC; CDR3aa: CASSSPGDEQYF
j_gene: TRBJ1-6; v_gene: TRBV6-5; d_gene: -; abundance: -; CDR3nt: TGTGCCAGCAGTTCTCTTACGAATGGGGGGTATTCACCCCTCCACTTT; CDR3aa: CASSSLTNGGYSPLHF
j_gene: TRBJ2-7; v_gene: TRBV6-5; d_gene: TRBD1; abundance: once; CDR3nt: TGTGCCAGCAGTTCCCCATACAGGGGCGAGCAGTACTTC; CDR3aa: CASSSPYRGEQYF
j_gene: TRBJ2-1; v_gene: TRBV9; d_gene: TRBD1; abundance: -; CDR3nt: TGTGCCAGCAGCGTTACAGGGGGCAACCACAATGAGCAGTTCTTC; CDR3aa: CASSVTGGNHNEQFF
j_gene: TRBJ2-3; v_gene: TRBV7-9; d_gene: -; abundance: once; CDR3nt: TGTGCCAGCAGCTTAGGGAGAGCGGGCCCCGGGACAGATACGCAGTATTTT; CDR3aa: CASSLGRAGPGTDTQYF
j_gene: TRBJ1-6; v_gene: TRBV6-5; d_gene: -; abundance: -; CDR3nt: TGTGCCAATTCCCTACAGGCTTATAATTCACCCCTCCACTTT; CDR3aa: CANSLQAYNSPLHF
j_gene: TRBJ2-1; v_gene: TRBV30; d_gene: -; abundance: once; CDR3nt: TGTGCCTGGAGTATATACGGGGTAGTGGATGAGCAGTTCTTC; CDR3aa: CAWSIYGVVDEQFF
j_gene: TRBJ1-1; v_gene: TRBV6-2/TRBV6-3; d_gene: -; abundance: -; CDR3nt: TGTGCCAGCAGTTTTCGCGGACTTTTGAACACTGAAGCTTTCTTT; CDR3aa: CASSFRGLLNTEAFF
j_gene: TRBJ2-1; v_gene: TRBV5-1; d_gene: -; abundance: -; CDR3nt: TGCGCCAGCAGCCAGGGTTTCACCTCCTACAATGAGCAGTTCTTC; CDR3aa: CASSQGFTSYNEQFF
j_gene: TRBJ1-2; v_gene: TRBV7-9; d_gene: -; abundance: -; CDR3nt: TGTGCCAGCAGCTTAGTTGCAGGCCCCGAATTGGATGGCTACACCTTC; CDR3aa: CASSLVAGPELDGYTF
j_gene: TRBJ2-7; v_gene: TRBV6-2/TRBV6-3; d_gene: -; abundance: -; CDR3nt: TGTGCCAGCAGTTACTCGAGGGAGCAGTACTTC; CDR3aa: CASSYSREQYF
j_gene: TRBJ1-5; v_gene: TRBV6-5; d_gene: -; abundance: -; CDR3nt: TGTGCCAGCAGAACAGGACCCCGACAGCCCCAGCATTTT; CDR3aa: CASRTGPRQPQHF
j_gene: TRBJ1-2; v_gene: TRBV6-2/TRBV6-3; d_gene: -; abundance: once; CDR3nt: TGTGCCAGCAGTTACTCGACTCCCTTGACCTACACCTTC; CDR3aa: CASSYSTPLTYTF
j_gene: TRBJ2-3; v_gene: TRBV7-2; d_gene: TRBD1; abundance: -; CDR3nt: TGTGCCAGCAGCTTGCTTCCAGGGGGCTCGGGCACAGATACGCAGTATTTT; CDR3aa: CASSLLPGGSGTDTQYF
j_gene: TRBJ1-3; v_gene: TRBV13; d_gene: TRBD1; abundance: -; CDR3nt: TGTGCCAGCAGCCCAGGGACAGGGACGTCTGGAAACACCATATATTTT; CDR3aa: CASSPGTGTSGNTIYF
j_gene: TRBJ1-4; v_gene: TRBV6-6; d_gene: TRBD1; abundance: -; CDR3nt: TGTGCCAGCAGCGCCGGACAGGTGGGGGAAAAACTGTTTTTT; CDR3aa: CASSAGQVGEKLFF
j_gene: TRBJ1-2; v_gene: TRBV19; d_gene: -; abundance: -; CDR3nt: TGTGCCAGTAGTATAAGGGGCGGAGGCTACACCTTC; CDR3aa: CASSIRGGGYTF
j_gene: TRBJ2-4; v_gene: TRBV27; d_gene: -; abundance: once; CDR3nt: TGTGCCAGCAGTTTAGCACCCAGAGGAAACATTCAGTACTTC; CDR3aa: CASSLAPRGNIQYF